One sample yielded the 8 T cell receptor beta chains listed below, sequenced in a study of cytomegalovirus exposure and HLA in healthy donors. Amplification used 60 Vbeta primers and 13 Jbeta primers. Assay used: immunoSEQ multiplex PCR; TCRdb lists only in-frame clones, some missing. The table shows around 62,000 clones, with over 70% occurring only once. The sequencing sample was made of PBMCs. All receptors derive from a man aged 60 to 75 in good health and CMV-seropositive.

The CDR3 sequence: CSAQRVGTGTGNTIYF. Written as DNA, the CDR3 is TGCAGCGCCCAGAGGGTTGGGACAGGAACGGGAAACACCATATATTTT. This rearrangement joins TRBV29-1 to TRBJ1-3; TRBD1 matches 8 bases. Trimming at V came to 7 bases and at J to 4 bases, leaving 15 bases not matched to a gene. The CDR3 consists of 16 residues. Germline CDR1 is SQVTM and CDR2 is ANQGSEA.

The V and J genes are TRBV18 and TRBJ2-7; 7 bases align to TRBD1. The CDR3 length is 16 residues. CDR1 KGHSH and CDR2 LQKENI come from the germline V gene. Trimming removed 3 bases from V and 5 bases from J; junction bases left unmatched: 13. CDR3 bases: TGTGCCAGCTCACCCTTCCGACAGGGTTTGGCGGACGAGCAGTACTTC. It is translated as CASSPFRQGLADEQYF.

V gene TRBV2 combines with J gene TRBJ1-2; D not certain. Germline V CDR1 and CDR2: SNHLY, FYNNEI. The V and J ends lost 4 bases and 0 bases respectively, with 9 bases between them. CDR3 length equals 14 residues. Here the CDR3 DNA reads TGTGCCAGCAGTGCGCGGATTACTAACTATGGCTACACCTTC. This codes for CASSARITNYGYTF.

This chain links TRBV19 with TRBJ2-6, with a tentative D call TRBD1 (6 bases). Germline-derived CDR1 and CDR2 are LNHDA and SQIVND (reference sequence). The V end lost 6 bases, the J end lost 2 bases, and 8 bases lay between the germline ends. The CDR3 consists of 14 residues. The CDR3 nucleotides read TGTGCCAGTAGGGCAGGGGCTGGGGCCAACGTCCTGACTTTC. Its translation: CASRAGAGANVLTF.

The V call is TRBV4-2, the J call TRBJ2-5, with D tentatively TRBD1 (6 bases). The assigned J gene may be wrong: the sequence end matches TRBJ2-7 better. The CDR3 loop spans 17 amino acids. Germline CDR1 LGHNA, CDR2 YNFKEQ. The CDR3 region has the DNA TGTGCCAGCAGCCAAGCTAGAGGAGGACAGAGCCTTTACGAGCAGTACTTC. Translating gives CASSQARGGQSLYEQYF.

J is TRBJ2-4 and V is TRBV6-4; possibly TRBD2 for D (5 bases). Trimming pared 8 bases from V and 0 bases from J, leaving 17 bases between. The germline gives CDR1 MRHNA, CDR2 SNTAGT. CDR3 size: 16 residues. Here the CDR3 reads CASHGRGAIAKNIQYF. CDR3 bases: TGTGCCAGCCATGGACGGGGAGCTATAGCCAAAAACATTCAGTACTTC.

This rearrangement joins TRBV19 to TRBJ2-2, with D tentatively TRBD2 (6 bases). The CDR3 covers 15 residues. The germline V gene encodes CDR1 LNHDA and CDR2 SQIVND (reference sequence). The ends were cut back, 5 bases at V and 4 bases at J, with 14 bases in the middle. This CDR3 is CASSFAGPTTGELFF. CDR3 nucleotides: TGTGCCAGTAGTTTCGCGGGACCGACCACCGGGGAGCTGTTTTTT.

This chain uses TRBV19 with TRBJ2-1; TRBD2 aligns across 13 bases. The length of the CDR3 is 16 residues. The germline CDR1 and CDR2 sequences are LNHDA and SQIVND (reference sequence). J gave up 7 bases and V 8 bases, and 11 bases lay outside the gene matches. The chain's CDR3 is CASRPPRTSGSNEQFF. The CDR3 DNA follows: TGTGCCAGTCGCCCCCCCCGGACTAGCGGGAGTAATGAGCAGTTCTTC.